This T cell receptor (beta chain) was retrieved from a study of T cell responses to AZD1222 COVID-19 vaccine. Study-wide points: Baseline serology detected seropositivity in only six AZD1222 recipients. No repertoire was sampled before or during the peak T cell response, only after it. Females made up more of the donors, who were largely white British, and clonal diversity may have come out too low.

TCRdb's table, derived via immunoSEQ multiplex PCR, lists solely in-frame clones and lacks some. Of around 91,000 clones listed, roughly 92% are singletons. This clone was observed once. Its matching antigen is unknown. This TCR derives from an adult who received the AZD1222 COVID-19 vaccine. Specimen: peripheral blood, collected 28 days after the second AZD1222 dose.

Written as DNA, the CDR3 is TGTGCCAGCAGCTTAAGCGAGGGAAACACCATATATTTT. Amino acids: CASSLSEGNTIYF. This chain connects TRBV7-8 to TRBJ1-3; D is ambiguous. The V gene lost 2 bases and the J gene lost 4 bases, with 6 bases spanning the gap. CDR3 length: 13 amino acids. The germline V gene encodes CDR1 SGHVS and CDR2 FQNEAQ.